A single sample is the source of the 25 T cell receptor beta chains below, sequenced in a study of blood T cell repertoires in COVID-19. Only in-frame clones appear in the TCRdb table, and some are missing; sequencing was by immunoSEQ multiplex PCR. The table lists more than 200,000 clones, around four fifths of them singletons. The specimen sequenced was peripheral blood. The receptors derive from a woman aged 80 or older with COVID-19, enrolled during active disease.

There are a few counts of this clone. This chain connects TRBV5-1 to TRBJ1-1, with a possible D match to TRBD1 (6 bases). CDR1 SGHRS and CDR2 YFSETQ come from the germline V gene. V lost 3 bases and J 7 bases, leaving 10 bases between the germline ends. CDR3 length equals 12 residues. The CDR3 sequence: CASSYGQSEAFF. CDR3 DNA: TGCGCCAGCAGCTACGGACAGAGTGAAGCTTTCTTT.

A word on this clone: Different DNA sequences within this sample yield the same CDR3. The rearrangement uses TRBV19 and TRBJ2-1; TRBD2 aligns across 10 bases. V was clipped by 6 bases and J by 3 bases; unmatched bases: 2. CDR1 and CDR2 (germline): LNHDA, SQIVND (reference sequence). This CDR3 is built from 14 residues. The DNA for the CDR3 is TGTGCCAGTAGCAGGACTAGCGGCTACAATGAGCAGTTCTTC. It is translated as CASSRTSGYNEQFF.

This clone has only a few counts. The V call is TRBV4-2, the J call TRBJ1-5; no clear D. Per germline, CDR1 LGHNA and CDR2 YNFKEQ. CDR3 size: 18 residues. V lost 4 bases and J 0 bases, leaving 19 bases between the germline ends. The CDR3 region is CASSLHGGSLDSNQPQHF. The CDR3 coding sequence is TGTGCCAGCAGCCTCCACGGAGGATCGTTGGATAGCAATCAGCCCCAGCATTTT.

The V gene is TRBV5-1, the J gene TRBJ2-3, with a weak D call TRBD1 (8 bases). CDR1 SGHRS and CDR2 YFSETQ come from the germline V gene. The CDR3 has 15 amino acids. Trimming left V 4 bases short and J 1 base short, with 13 bases between. For the CDR3, the DNA is TGCGCCAGCAGCCTCACAGGGGGGGGCACAGATACGCAGTATTTT. Translated: CASSLTGGGTDTQYF. The variable domain in full, with the rest retrieved from reference TRBV5-1 and TRBJ2-3, is KAGVTQTPRYLIKTRGQQVTLSCSPISGHRSVSWYQQTPGQGLQFLFEYFSETQRNKGNFPGRFSGRQFSNSRSEMNVSTLELGDSALYLCASSLTGGGTDTQYFGPGTRLTVL.

This rearrangement joins TRBV11-2 to TRBJ1-4; 7 nucleotides align to TRBD1. The germline V gene encodes CDR1 SGHAT and CDR2 FQNNGV. J gave up 0 bases and V 3 bases, and 4 bases lay outside the gene matches. The CDR3 extends over 16 amino acids. The CDR3 loop reads CASSLTGIATNEKLFF. The DNA for the CDR3 is TGTGCCAGCAGCTTGACAGGGATTGCAACTAATGAAAAACTGTTTTTT.

The chain employs TRBV6-5 and TRBJ2-3, with a tentative D call TRBD1 (6 bases). Germline V gives CDR1 MNHEY, CDR2 SVGAGI. The V end lost 6 bases, the J end lost 2 bases, and 15 bases lay between the germline ends. This CDR3 comprises 15 residues. The CDR3 DNA reads as TGTGCCAGCAGGGCCTACAGGGCCAACACAGATACGCAGTATTTT. Residues: CASRAYRANTDTQYF.

The gene calls are TRBV7-7 and TRBJ1-1, with TRBD1 as a possible D gene (6 bases). CDR1 SSHAT and CDR2 FNYEAQ come from the germline V gene (reference sequence). CDR3 length equals 11 residues. The CDR3 region has the DNA TGTGCTAGTCCCAGGGGAACTGAAGCTTTCTTT. It specifies CASPRGTEAFF.

The chain has TRBV10-2 and TRBJ1-2; 8 bases match TRBD1. The germline V gene has CDR1 WSHSY and CDR2 SAAADI. This CDR3 spans 12 amino acids. J lost 3 bases, V lost 8 bases, and 2 bases had no gene match. In DNA, the CDR3 is TGCGCCAGCGCACAGGGGGACTATGGCTACACCTTC. Translating gives CASAQGDYGYTF.

There are a few counts of this clone. The rearrangement uses TRBV7-3 and TRBJ1-2; D call uncertain. CDR1 and CDR2 from the germline V gene are SGHTA and FQGTGA. V was cut by 5 bases and J by 1 base, with 11 bases left in between. This CDR3 contains 14 residues. The CDR3 bases are TGTGCCAGCAGCCCCGGACTGAATAACTATGGCTACACCTTC. The encoded protein is CASSPGLNNYGYTF.

This chain connects TRBV4-2 to TRBJ1-6; 7 bases match TRBD1. CDR1 LGHNA and CDR2 YNFKEQ come from the germline V gene. V was pared by 0 bases and J by 0 bases, with 5 bases of the junction left unmatched. This CDR3 has 18 residues. The DNA for the CDR3 is TGTGCCAGCAGCCAAGACTTGGGACAGAGCTCCTATAATTCACCCCTCCACTTT. Encoded protein: CASSQDLGQSSYNSPLHF.

The chain links TRBV15 to TRBJ1-2; weak D call: TRBD1 (5 bases). Between the trimmed V and J ends, which lost 5 bases and 3 bases, there was a span of 10 bases. Germline V lookup: CDR1 LNHNV, CDR2 YYDKDF (reference sequence). The CDR3 has 13 residues. The CDR3 DNA reads as TGTGCCACCAGCGCAGGGTGGGACTATGGCTACACCTTC. Its protein product is CATSAGWDYGYTF.

This chain connects TRBV30 to TRBJ2-7, with 10 bases matching TRBD1. The J segment lost 8 bases and the V segment lost 1 base, leaving 11 bases of the junction unmatched. Germline assignment: CDR1 GTSNPN and CDR2 SVGIG (reference sequence). The CDR3 loop spans 15 amino acids. The CDR3 DNA is TGTGCCTGGAGTGGGAGGACAGGGGGTTCGAAAAAGCAGTACTTC. Translation: CAWSGRTGGSKKQYF.

The chain recombines TRBV11-3 with TRBJ2-2; D not resolved. Trimming removed 3 bases at V and 7 bases at J, with 6 bases between. The CDR3 is made up of 12 amino acids. Germline V CDR1 and CDR2: SGHNT, YENEEA. CDR3 protein: CASSLVGGELFF. CDR3 coding DNA: TGTGCCAGCAGCTTGGTCGGCGGGGAGCTGTTTTTT. Full variable domain (outside the CDR3, taken from reference TRBV11-3 and TRBJ2-2): EAGVVQSPRYKIIEKKQPVAFWCNPISGHNTLYWYLQNLGQGPELLIRYENEEAVDDSQLPKDRFSAERLKGVDSTLKIQPAELGDSAVYLCASSLVGGELFFGEGSRLTVL.

The chain uses TRBV5-1 and TRBJ1-1; D is unresolved. The CDR3 contains 15 residues. V dropped 0 bases and J dropped 1 base, with 10 bases sitting between them. Germline CDR1 reads SGHRS; CDR2 reads YFSETQ. The CDR3 region has the DNA TGCGCCAGCAGCTTGGCCGCGGGGTCGAACACTGAAGCTTTCTTT. This codes for CASSLAAGSNTEAFF.

The chain joins TRBV9 to TRBJ1-3; no definite D call. This CDR3 comprises 14 residues. Deletions cut 0 bases from V and 0 bases from J, with 4 bases between. Germline V gene lookup returns CDR1 SGDLS and CDR2 YYNGEE. CDR3 protein: CASSVESSGNTIYF. DNA of the CDR3: TGTGCCAGCAGCGTAGAGAGCTCTGGAAACACCATATATTTT.

The chain employs TRBV30 and TRBJ2-7; 11 positions agree with TRBD2. Germline values: CDR1 GTSNPN, CDR2 SVGIG (reference sequence). After removal of 2 bases from V and 9 bases from J, the junction contained 9 bases not matched to a gene. The CDR3 totals 14 residues. The CDR3 DNA follows: TGTGCCTGGAGTCTAGCGGGAGGAATGGCCGGGCAGTACTTC. This translates into CAWSLAGGMAGQYF.

The chain links TRBV12-1 to TRBJ2-2; TRBD2, the table's D call, was not compared with the DNA. TRBV12-1 is recorded as a pseudogene. The CDR3 runs 14 residues. The CDR3 coding sequence is TGTGCCACCCCGCCCGGGGTCAGCACCGGGGAGCTGTTTTTT. Translating it yields CATPPGVSTGELFF.

The chain is built from TRBV3-1 (or the pseudogene TRBV3-2) and TRBJ1-1; D gene unclear. V lost 4 bases, J lost 2 bases, and 5 bases lay in between. Germline-derived CDR1 and CDR2 are LGHDT and YNNKEL (reference sequence). The CDR3 loop spans 12 amino acids. CDR3 residues: CASSRYNTEAFF. The DNA of the CDR3 is TGTGCCAGCAGCCGTTATAACACTGAAGCTTTCTTT.

Here the CDR3 DNA reads TGTGCCAGCAGATTAGCGGGGTCCGGAGAGACCCAGTACTTC. Its protein product is CASRLAGSGETQYF. The chain recombines TRBV27 with TRBJ2-5; 8 bases fit TRBD2. The V gene end was trimmed by 6 bases and the J gene end by 4 bases; junction bases not matched to a gene: 7. The CDR3 covers 14 residues. CDR1 is MNHEY and CDR2 is SMNVEV in the germline V gene (reference sequence).

The V gene is TRBV4-1, the J gene TRBJ2-2; 10 nucleotides line up with TRBD2. There are 17 residues in the CDR3. Germline-derived CDR1 and CDR2 are MGHRA and YSYEKL. Losses at the gene ends were 1 base for V and 7 bases for J; bases not matched to a gene: 9. CDR3 residues: CASSQGQAGGPFGELFF. In DNA form, the CDR3 reads TGCGCCAGCAGCCAAGGGCAAGCGGGGGGGCCTTTCGGGGAGCTGTTTTTT.

This chain connects TRBV7-9 to TRBJ2-7, with 7 bases that match TRBD2. V lost 8 bases to trimming and J lost 4 bases; unmatched junction nucleotides: 5. The CDR3 covers 12 residues. Per germline, CDR1 SEHNR and CDR2 FQNEAQ (reference sequence). The CDR3 coding sequence is TGTGCCAGCTCGAGCGGGGTTTACGAGCAGTACTTC. It encodes CASSSGVYEQYF.

This chain joins TRBV6-5 and TRBJ1-3, with 7 bases identical to TRBD1. CDR1 is MNHEY, CDR2 SVGAGI, per germline. Losses at the gene ends were 6 bases for V and 0 bases for J; bases not matched to a gene: 5. The CDR3 extends over 15 amino acids. The CDR3 loop reads CASSAGQLSGNTIYF. In DNA, the CDR3 is TGTGCCAGCAGCGCGGGACAGCTCTCTGGAAACACCATATATTTT.

V usage is TRBV5-1 and J usage is TRBJ2-5; D perhaps matches TRBD1 (7 bases). Trimming pared 4 bases from V and 5 bases from J, leaving 15 bases between. CDR3 length equals 14 residues. From germline, CDR1 is SGHRS and CDR2 YFSETQ. CDR3 nucleotide sequence: TGCGCCAGCAGCCCACAGGGGAGGTCGGAGACCCAGTACTTC. Protein sequence: CASSPQGRSETQYF.

V is TRBV6-5 and J is TRBJ1-3, with 7 bases matching TRBD1. V shed 10 bases and J 4 bases; nucleotides not matched to a gene: 4. The CDR3 length is 12 residues. Germline V gene data show CDR1 as MNHEY and CDR2 as SVGAGI. The DNA of the CDR3 is TGTGCCACCCGACAGGGAGGAAACACCATATATTTT. It specifies CATRQGGNTIYF.

The genes are TRBV7-9 and TRBJ2-6; a possible D gene is TRBD1 (5 bases). CDR1 is SEHNR, CDR2 FQNEAQ, per germline (reference sequence). The ends were cut back, 5 bases at V and 8 bases at J, with 13 bases in the middle. The CDR3 is made up of 14 amino acids. CDR3 amino acids: CASSRVAGTNVLTF. CDR3 bases: TGTGCCAGCAGCCGGGTGGCAGGGACCAACGTCCTGACTTTC.